These T cell receptor beta chains were read from a single sample in a study of cytomegalovirus exposure and HLA in healthy donors. This table comes from immunoSEQ multiplex PCR, and its TCRdb copy is limited to in-frame clones, with some not included. The sample has roughly 120,000 clones; 70% to 80% are singletons. The sequenced sample consisted of PBMCs. The receptors were gathered from a woman aged 50 to 60 in good health and CMV-seropositive. Each CDR3 is given with its conserved first and last residue. A D gene is named only where the DNA matches it firmly. The size entry is marked missing in some rows and otherwise reads once, few, many or a size class.

D: TRBD1
size: few
J: TRBJ1-1
V: TRBV29-1
DNA: TGCAGCGTTGAAGGGGGACAGGGAGGTGCTGAAGCTTTCTTT
CDR3: CSVEGGQGGAEAFF

D: TRBD1
size: NA
J: TRBJ1-2
V: TRBV7-2
DNA: TGTGCCAGCAGCCCCACACAGGGGCTGGGCTATGGCTACACCTTC
CDR3: CASSPTQGLGYGYTF

D: TRBD1
size: NA
J: TRBJ1-2
V: TRBV7-8
DNA: TGTGCCAGCAGCACGCGGACAGGGAACGATGGCTACACCTTC
CDR3: CASSTRTGNDGYTF

D: NA
size: NA
J: TRBJ1-3
V: TRBV5-1
DNA: TGCGCCAGCAAACCGGGGATGGGCTCTGGAAACACCATATATTTT
CDR3: CASKPGMGSGNTIYF

D: NA
size: few
J: TRBJ2-7
V: TRBV27
DNA: TGTGCCAGCAGTGCCTACCTATATTCTGCTTTTCCCTACGAGCAGTACTTC
CDR3: CASSAYLYSAFPYEQYF

D: NA
size: NA
J: TRBJ1-4
V: TRBV7-9
DNA: TGTGCCAGCAGCTCAACTTATGAAAAACTGTTTTTT
CDR3: CASSSTYEKLFF

D: TRBD2
size: NA
J: TRBJ2-7
V: TRBV18
DNA: TGTGCCAGCTCACCCCAAAATAGCGGGATCAGTCACTACGAGCAGTACTTC
CDR3: CASSPQNSGISHYEQYF

D: NA
size: NA
J: TRBJ2-7
V: TRBV7-9
DNA: TGTGCCAGCAGCTTGAATGCCCCCACTTCCTACGAGCAGTACTTC
CDR3: CASSLNAPTSYEQYF

D: TRBD1
size: few
J: TRBJ1-1
V: TRBV11-2
DNA: TGTGCCAGCAGCTTAGTGAACAGGGGTGGCACTGAAGCTTTCTTT
CDR3: CASSLVNRGGTEAFF

D: NA
size: NA
J: TRBJ1-4
V: TRBV2
DNA: TGTGCCAGCAATAACAGGGATAAACTGTTTTTT
CDR3: CASNNRDKLFF

D: TRBD2
size: NA
J: TRBJ2-7
V: TRBV19
DNA: TGTGCCAGTAGTTTCAGACTAGCGGTCTCCTACGAGCAGTACTTC
CDR3: CASSFRLAVSYEQYF

D: TRBD1
size: once
J: TRBJ1-4
V: TRBV15
DNA: TGTGCCACCAGCGCAGATCCCCGGACAGGGCCAACTAATGAAAAACTGTTTTTT
CDR3: CATSADPRTGPTNEKLFF

D: TRBD1
size: NA
J: TRBJ2-2
V: TRBV13
DNA: TGTGCCAGCAGCTTGACAGGGGAACAAGGGGAGCTGTTTTTT
CDR3: CASSLTGEQGELFF

D: TRBD1
size: few
J: TRBJ2-6
V: TRBV5-4
DNA: TGTGCCAGCGGGACGGCGACAGGGGTCAGTGGGGCCAACGTCCTGACTTTC
CDR3: CASGTATGVSGANVLTF

D: NA
size: NA
J: TRBJ2-3
V: TRBV4-1
DNA: TGCGCCAGCAGCCAAGCCCCAGGGCCGAGCACAGATACGCAGTATTTT
CDR3: CASSQAPGPSTDTQYF

D: NA
size: NA
J: TRBJ2-1
V: TRBV7-9
DNA: TGTGCCAGCAGCGCACAGGGACCCTACAATGAGCAGTTCTTC
CDR3: CASSAQGPYNEQFF

D: TRBD1
size: NA
J: TRBJ2-7
V: TRBV7-2
DNA: TGTGCCAGCAGGCAGGACAGGGATTCCTACGAGCAGTACTTC
CDR3: CASRQDRDSYEQYF

D: NA
size: NA
J: TRBJ1-2
V: TRBV4-2
DNA: TGTGCCAGCAGCCAAATCGGGGAGGTGGGCTACACCTTC
CDR3: CASSQIGEVGYTF

D: TRBD1
size: NA
J: TRBJ1-2
V: TRBV6-5
DNA: TGTGCCAGCAGTGGGACAGGGTGGGATGGCTACACCTTC
CDR3: CASSGTGWDGYTF

D: TRBD1
size: once
J: TRBJ1-5
V: TRBV6-6
DNA: TGTGCCAGCAGCCCCGGACAGGGCCTAAGCAATCAGCCCCAGCATTTT
CDR3: CASSPGQGLSNQPQHF

D: NA
size: NA
J: TRBJ2-7
V: TRBV29-1
DNA: TGCAGCGTTGTGGCAGGGGGGAACATCTACGAGCAGTACTTC
CDR3: CSVVAGGNIYEQYF

D: NA
size: NA
J: TRBJ1-4
V: TRBV4-3
DNA: TGCGCCAGCAGCACGGGGCAGGGAGGTAGTGAAAAACTGTTTTTT
CDR3: CASSTGQGGSEKLFF

D: NA
size: NA
J: TRBJ1-5
V: TRBV28
DNA: TGTGCCACCGGTATAGACAGCGCCTTTAGGCCCCAGCATTTT
CDR3: CATGIDSAFRPQHF

D: NA
size: NA
J: TRBJ2-1
V: TRBV19
DNA: TGTGCCAGTAGTTCTGCGGGACCTCCAAATGAGCAGTTCTTC
CDR3: CASSSAGPPNEQFF

D: NA
size: NA
J: TRBJ1-5
V: TRBV19
DNA: TGTGCCAGTAGTTCCCACCAAAGACAGGGCAATCAGCCCCAGCATTTT
CDR3: CASSSHQRQGNQPQHF

D: NA
size: NA
J: TRBJ1-1
V: TRBV13
DNA: TGTGCCAGCAGCTTCTTTTCCACAGGTGAAGCTTTCTTT
CDR3: CASSFFSTGEAFF

D: NA
size: NA
J: TRBJ1-1
V: TRBV4-1
DNA: TGCGCCAGCAGCCAAGGCTCGGACAGCTCGAACACTGAAGCTTTCTTT
CDR3: CASSQGSDSSNTEAFF

D: TRBD1
size: NA
J: TRBJ2-2
V: TRBV5-4
DNA: TGTGCCAGCAGCGCCGGACAGGGGGTTAACACCGGGGAGCTGTTTTTT
CDR3: CASSAGQGVNTGELFF

D: NA
size: NA
J: TRBJ1-4
V: TRBV7-9
DNA: TGTGCCAGCAGCCCGGTGGTTGAAAAACTGTTTTTT
CDR3: CASSPVVEKLFF

D: TRBD1
size: few
J: TRBJ2-7
V: TRBV28
DNA: TGTGCCAGCAGTTTAGGACAGGGCGGCGAGCAGTACTTC
CDR3: CASSLGQGGEQYF

D: NA
size: NA
J: TRBJ1-1
V: TRBV29-1
DNA: TGCAGCGTTGGTCTTGGGCAGGGGTACACTGAAGCTTTCTTT
CDR3: CSVGLGQGYTEAFF

D: TRBD1
size: NA
J: TRBJ1-1
V: TRBV18
DNA: TGTGCCAGCTCACCCATGAGGGGGACAGACACTGAAGCTTTCTTT
CDR3: CASSPMRGTDTEAFF

D: NA
size: NA
J: TRBJ1-1
V: TRBV18
DNA: TGTGCCAGCTCCCGCGACAACTCGAACACTGAAGCTTTCTTT
CDR3: CASSRDNSNTEAFF

D: NA
size: NA
J: TRBJ1-1
V: TRBV5-1
DNA: TGCGCCAGCAGCTTGGAATCACTGTCTGAAGCTTTCTTT
CDR3: CASSLESLSEAFF

D: TRBD1
size: NA
J: TRBJ1-2
V: TRBV9
DNA: TGTGCCAGCAGCGCCGGGACAGGGCTGTCTTCTGGCTATGGCTACACCTTC
CDR3: CASSAGTGLSSGYGYTF

D: NA
size: NA
J: TRBJ2-7
V: TRBV4-3
DNA: TGCGCCAGCAGCCAACTGCTGGACAACTCCTACGAGCAGTACTTC
CDR3: CASSQLLDNSYEQYF

D: NA
size: few
J: TRBJ1-4
V: TRBV4-3
DNA: TGCGCCAGCAGCCTACTTAAAGCAACTAATGAAAAACTGTTTTTT
CDR3: CASSLLKATNEKLFF

D: TRBD1
size: NA
J: TRBJ1-2
V: TRBV18
DNA: TGTGCCAGCTCACCGGGACAGGGGGCAGAATATGGCTACACCTTC
CDR3: CASSPGQGAEYGYTF

D: TRBD1
size: NA
J: TRBJ1-1
V: TRBV6-5
DNA: TGTGCCAGCAGTTACAGGGGGACAGGATCCACTGAAGCTTTCTTT
CDR3: CASSYRGTGSTEAFF

D: TRBD2
size: NA
J: TRBJ2-7
V: TRBV7-4
DNA: TGTGCCAGCAGCCGGACTAGCGGGGAGACCTACGAGCAGTACTTC
CDR3: CASSRTSGETYEQYF

D: TRBD1
size: NA
J: TRBJ2-7
V: TRBV4-3
DNA: TGCGCCAGCAGCCAAGGACAGGGGGTTTCCTACGAGCAGTACTTC
CDR3: CASSQGQGVSYEQYF

D: NA
size: NA
J: TRBJ2-7
V: TRBV30
DNA: TGTGCCTGTATGACAGTCCAAACTCCCTCCTACGAGCAGTACTTC
CDR3: CACMTVQTPSYEQYF

D: NA
size: NA
J: TRBJ2-2
V: TRBV29-1
DNA: TGCAGCGTCCTAACTAGGGTCGGGGAGCTGTTTTTT
CDR3: CSVLTRVGELFF

D: TRBD1
size: NA
J: TRBJ2-7
V: TRBV5-6
DNA: TGTGCCAGCAGCTCAAATAGACAGGGGGCTTTTGTCTACGAGCAGTACTTC
CDR3: CASSSNRQGAFVYEQYF

D: NA
size: NA
J: TRBJ2-1
V: TRBV18
DNA: TGTGCCAGCTCACCACCGGCGGGGTCGGGAGTGGAGCAGTTCTTC
CDR3: CASSPPAGSGVEQFF

D: NA
size: NA
J: TRBJ1-1
V: TRBV10-3
DNA: TGTGCCATCAGTGAACAGACGAACACTGAAGCTTTCTTT
CDR3: CAISEQTNTEAFF

D: NA
size: NA
J: TRBJ2-5
V: TRBV2
DNA: TGTGCCAGCAGTGAGGGAGGAGGGGAGACCCAGTACTTC
CDR3: CASSEGGGETQYF

D: NA
size: NA
J: TRBJ2-7
V: TRBV7-9
DNA: TGTGCCAGCAGCTTCCCACTTACCTACGAGCAGTACTTC
CDR3: CASSFPLTYEQYF

D: NA
size: NA
J: TRBJ2-5
V: TRBV30
DNA: TGTGCCTGGAGTGTAGCGGTTCAAGAGACCCAGTACTTC
CDR3: CAWSVAVQETQYF

D: TRBD2
size: NA
J: TRBJ2-5
V: TRBV4-2
DNA: TGTGCCAGCAGCCAAGAAGGACTAGCGGGAGGTTTGAGTGAGACCCAGTACTTC
CDR3: CASSQEGLAGGLSETQYF